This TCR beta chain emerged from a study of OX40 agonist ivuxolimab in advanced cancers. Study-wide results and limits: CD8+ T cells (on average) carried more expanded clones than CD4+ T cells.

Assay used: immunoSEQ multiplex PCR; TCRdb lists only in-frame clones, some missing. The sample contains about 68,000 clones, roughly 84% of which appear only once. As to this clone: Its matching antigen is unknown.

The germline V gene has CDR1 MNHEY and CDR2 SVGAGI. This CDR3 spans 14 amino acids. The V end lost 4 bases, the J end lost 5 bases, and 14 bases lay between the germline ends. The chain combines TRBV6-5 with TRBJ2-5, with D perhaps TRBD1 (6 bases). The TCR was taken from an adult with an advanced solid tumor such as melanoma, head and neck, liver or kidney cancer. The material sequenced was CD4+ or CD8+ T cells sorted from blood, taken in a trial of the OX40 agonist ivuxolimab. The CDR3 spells CASSFQGLRETQYF. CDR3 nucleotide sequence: TGTGCCAGCAGTTTTCAGGGGCTGAGGGAGACCCAGTACTTC.